The text below deals with one T cell receptor (beta chain). Antigen: not known. Sequencing was performed with immunoSEQ multiplex PCR; in TCRdb, only in-frame clones are kept and a portion is missing. The sample carries about 1.4 million clones, approximately 96% recorded once. These data are taken from a study of shared clonotypes between healthy human individuals. The overall study: CD8 memory received one plate per donor, CD8 naive two, CD4 memory three and CD4 naive three.

Points from the study as a whole: When naive CD4 clonotypes were compared across a handful of donors, around 4.6% were shared. Rarefaction demonstrated incomplete sorted-subset sequencing despite large depth.

Germline CDR1 and CDR2: SGHDT and YYEEEE. This CDR3 is 14 amino acids long. Trimming removed 0 bases from V and 0 bases from J, with 7 bases in between. The clonotype comes from a young man in good health. Material for sequencing was naive CD4+ T cells sorted from blood. Stated subset: CD45RA+ positively selected. The chain is built from TRBV5-6 and TRBJ2-7; D might be TRBD1 or TRBD2, each matching 5 bases. The CDR3 coding sequence is TGTGCCAGCAGCTTGGGAGGGGTCTCCTACGAGCAGTACTTC. Amino acid sequence: CASSLGGVSYEQYF.